The 5 T cell receptor beta chains reported below all come from one sample, sequenced in a study of cytomegalovirus exposure and HLA in healthy donors. Primers for the PCR totalled 60 Vbeta and 13 Jbeta. Clones were read by immunoSEQ multiplex PCR, and TCRdb kept only the in-frame ones, dropping some. The sample lists 150,000 to 200,000 clones, about four fifths seen once, with around 4.9% in the top ten. Sequenced: PBMCs. Receptors originate from a man between 18 and 35 years old in good health and CMV-seronegative.

The chain employs TRBV15 and TRBJ1-3; perhaps TRBD1 as D (6 bases). There are 19 residues in the CDR3. Trimming shortened V by 1 base and J by 0 bases, and 19 bases separated the two germline ends. Germline lookup yields CDR1 LNHNV and CDR2 YYDKDF (reference sequence). The DNA for the CDR3 is TGTGCCACCAGCAGAGCCCAAGGCCACTCGACAGGCTCTGGAAACACCATATATTTT. Translation gives CATSRAQGHSTGSGNTIYF.

The rearrangement joins TRBV20-1 to TRBJ2-5; D gene uncertain. The CDR3 is made up of 11 amino acids. V dropped 6 bases and J dropped 4 bases, with 9 bases sitting between them. Germline assignment: CDR1 DFQATT and CDR2 SNEGSKA (reference sequence). In nucleotides, the CDR3 is TGCAGTGCACGTGGGCTAGAGACCCAGTACTTC. This gives the protein CSARGLETQYF.

This clone turned up a few times. V is TRBV10-1 and J is TRBJ2-7; unclear D gene. The germline gives CDR1 WNHNN, CDR2 SYGVQD (reference sequence). Between the trimmed V and J ends, which lost 2 bases and 2 bases, there was a span of 7 bases. This CDR3 is built from 13 residues. CDR3 sequence reads: CASSEAGTYEQYF. CDR3 coding DNA: TGCGCCAGCAGTGAGGCCGGTACCTACGAGCAGTACTTC.

J is TRBJ2-2 and V is TRBV6-5; perhaps TRBD2 as D (5 bases). V lost 7 bases, J lost 6 bases, and 12 bases lay in between. There are 13 residues in the CDR3. Germline V lookup: CDR1 MNHEY, CDR2 SVGAGI. The CDR3: CASTTGIAGELFF. For the CDR3, the DNA is TGTGCCAGCACGACGGGGATCGCCGGGGAGCTGTTTTTT.

The gene calls are TRBV7-2 and TRBJ2-7, with D tentatively TRBD1 (5 bases). Germline V gives CDR1 SGHTA, CDR2 FQGNSA. The length of the CDR3 is 13 residues. V was pared by 10 bases and J by 2 bases, with 15 bases between. This CDR3 reads CAILGRLPYEQYF. DNA for the CDR3: TGTGCCATCCTGGGGCGGCTTCCCTACGAGCAGTACTTC.